This TCR beta chain emerged from a study of blood T cell repertoires in COVID-19. The table came from immunoSEQ multiplex PCR; TCRdb's copy has only in-frame clones and leaves some out. The sample carries about 200,000 clones, 80% to 90% recorded once. This receptor was obtained from a woman older than 75 with acute or convalescent COVID-19. What was sequenced was peripheral blood.

The CDR3 loop reads CASTLIARHNEQFF. In nucleotides, the CDR3 is TGTGCCAGCACCCTGATCGCTAGACACAATGAGCAGTTCTTC. This chain uses TRBV7-9 with TRBJ2-1; D unclear. Trimming stripped 7 bases from V and 5 bases from J, with 15 bases between. The CDR3 is 14 amino acids. Germline V lookup: CDR1 SEHNR, CDR2 FQNEAQ (reference sequence). Looking up the rest from reference TRBV7-9 and TRBJ2-1 gives the full variable domain: DTGVSQNPRHKITKRGQNVTFRCDPISEHNRLYWYRQTLGQGPEFLTYFQNEAQLEKSRLLSDRFSAERPKGSFSTLEIQRTEQGDSAMYLCASTLIARHNEQFFGPGTRLTVL.